This T cell receptor beta chain appears in the sequencing data of a study of OX40 agonist ivuxolimab in advanced cancers. Overall study context: The study gave patients intravenous ivuxolimab at 0.01 to 10 mg/kg every 2 weeks. Hepatocellular carcinoma, melanoma, renal cell or head and neck cancer was diagnosed in the dose-escalation patients. Participants averaged roughly 57 years of age (range roughly 23 to 79) and were 75% to 90% male.

The CDR3 totals 16 residues. Germline V CDR1 and CDR2: ENHRY, SYGVKD. The germline V and J ends were trimmed by 0 bases and 2 bases, with 13 bases remaining between them. Using immunoSEQ multiplex PCR, the repertoire was profiled, and TCRdb retains in-frame clones only, with some absent. The sample contains 60,000 to 85,000 clones, 60% to 80% of which appear only once. The sequencing used CD4+ or CD8+ T cells sorted from blood, collected in a trial of the OX40 agonist ivuxolimab. The sequence was obtained from an adult with an advanced solid tumor such as melanoma, head and neck, liver or kidney cancer. The rearrangement links TRBV10-3 to TRBJ1-2, with D uncertain. The CDR3 nucleotides read TGTGCCATCAGTGAGTCGACTCCGGGATTGAACTATGGCTACACCTTC. Its translation: CAISESTPGLNYGYTF.